This T cell receptor (beta chain) came from a study of blood T cell repertoires in COVID-19. Trimming removed 0 bases from V and 2 bases from J, with 9 bases in between. The CDR3 has 14 amino acids. Germline CDR1 is SGDLS and CDR2 is YYNGEE. Profiled with immunoSEQ multiplex PCR; TCRdb holds only in-frame clones, not every one. The top ten clones hold under 0.3% of a sample with 650,000 to 800,000 clones, about nine tenths of them seen once. Sequencing was performed on peripheral blood. J is TRBJ2-7 and V is TRBV9; D might be TRBD2 (7 bases). The clonotype originates from a woman between 18 and 29 years old with acute or convalescent COVID-19. The CDR3, as DNA: TGTGCCAGCAGCGTAGGGGGGGGCGCCTACGAGCAGTACTTC. Translating gives CASSVGGGAYEQYF.